Presented here are 2 T cell receptor beta chains from one specimen sequenced in a study of T cell responses to AZD1222 COVID-19 vaccine. The data were produced by immunoSEQ multiplex PCR, yet TCRdb's version contains in-frame clones alone and is incomplete. The sample yields 160,000 or so clones, more than 85% seen once. Sequences were derived from peripheral blood, sampled 28 days after the second AZD1222 dose. Source of these receptors: an adult who received the AZD1222 COVID-19 vaccine.

The chain couples TRBV2 to TRBJ2-1; the D gene is possibly TRBD2 (6 bases). The germline CDR1 and CDR2 sequences are SNHLY and FYNNEI. Trimming shortened V by 2 bases and J by 0 bases, and 11 bases separated the two germline ends. This CDR3 is 16 amino acids long. CDR3 region: CASSESEGSSYNEQFF. The CDR3 DNA reads as TGTGCCAGCAGTGAATCGGAGGGGAGCTCCTACAATGAGCAGTTCTTC.

The V call is TRBV5-1, the J call TRBJ1-1; D call uncertain. The CDR3 contains 15 residues. The V end was cut by 5 bases, the J end by 3 bases, with 17 bases between. Germline lookup yields CDR1 SGHRS and CDR2 YFSETQ. The CDR3 reads CASRAPGRMDTEAFF. In nucleotides, the CDR3 is TGCGCCAGCAGGGCACCAGGCAGGATGGACACTGAAGCTTTCTTT.